Detailed here is one T cell receptor (beta chain). The CDR3 contains 13 residues. Deletions cut 7 bases from V and 3 bases from J, with 13 bases between. Germline V gives CDR1 MNHNS, CDR2 SASEGT. This specimen comes from a study of cytomegalovirus exposure and HLA in healthy donors. In the PCR, 60 Vbeta and 13 Jbeta primers were used. The protocol was immunoSEQ multiplex PCR, while the TCRdb copy is restricted to in-frame clones and leaves out a portion. The sample table sets out some 42,000 clones. Sequencing used PBMCs. This rearrangement joins TRBV6-1 to TRBJ2-7, with D possibly TRBD1 on 6 matching bases. The source of this sequence is a man aged 30 to 45 in good health and CMV-seronegative. This chain's CDR3 is CASTHVGHYEQYF. CDR3 coding DNA: TGTGCCAGCACCCACGTGGGACACTACGAGCAGTACTTC.